The T cell receptor (beta chain) under discussion was sequenced for a study of blood T cell repertoires in COVID-19. Study information: PBMCs, B-cell-depleted T cells, or T cells provided the cDNA or gDNA that made up the material.

There are 12 residues in the CDR3. V lost 6 bases to trimming and J lost 1 base, with 6 bases between them. Germline V lookup: CDR1 MDHEN, CDR2 SYDVKM. Participants, about 18 to 100 years old, spanned around 25 US areas. Worth noting for this clone: This may stem from a read error, because a much larger clone lies one nucleotide away.

Original handling: Reference gene primer amplification in the assay estimated nucleated cell counts. Assay used: immunoSEQ multiplex PCR; TCRdb lists only in-frame clones, some missing. The V and J calls and clone size were taken over from that table, and D and trimming were inferred from the DNA. Among 350,000 to 550,000 clones, 80% to 90% were seen once, and the ten largest hold approximately 1.2%. The sample consisted of PBMCs or T cells enriched from blood (not recorded which). The sequence came from a man under 40 who had recovered from COVID-19. V is TRBV28 and J is TRBJ1-1; no firm D call. CDR3 sequence (DNA): TGTGCCAGCAGCCCACAGAACACTGAAGCTTTCTTT. It codes for CASSPQNTEAFF. Looking up the rest from reference TRBV28 and TRBJ1-1 gives the full variable domain: DVKVTQSSRYLVKRTGEKVFLECVQDMDHENMFWYRQDPGLGLRLIYFSYDVKMKEKGDIPEGYSVSREKKERFSLILESASTNQTSMYLCASSPQNTEAFFGQGTRLTVV.